One and the same sample provided the 30 T cell receptor beta chains below, sequenced in a study of naive and memory T cell subsets (dated by TCRdb to 2016 to 2017). For whole blood analysis, 2.5 ml of peripheral blood was collected from healthy adult volunteers into Tempus tubes, and RNA was extracted following the manufacturer's instructions. The library was made by 5' RACE. Sequencing was carried out with an Illumina MiSeq. For the blood and skin samples, reverse transcription of TCR RNA was done with SuperScript IV along with alpha and beta constant region primers. The raw public data were reprocessed by TCRdb itself: fastp quality trimming at Q25, MiXCR clonotype calling, in-frame beta chains only. A single entry per CDR3 protein holds the most common genes and DNA from its merged rows. This sample holds over 25,000 distinct CDR3 sequences; roughly 25% were observed only once. Over 1.5% of the sample is taken by the ten largest.

These TCRs come from a female donor in good health.

The sample holds a few counts of this clonotype. V gene TRBV6-2 or TRBV6-3 combines with J gene TRBJ2-1; a possible D gene is TRBD2 (7 bases). CDR1 and CDR2 (germline): MNHEY, SVGEGT. This CDR3 comprises 15 residues. V gave up 6 bases and J gave up 4 bases, with 16 bases separating them. CDR3 loop: CASREGGGSYNEQFF. For the CDR3, the DNA is TGTGCCAGCAGGGAAGGGGGGGGCTCTTACAATGAGCAGTTCTTC.

In this sample, this clonotype is medium-sized. The chain links TRBV12-3 or TRBV12-4 to TRBJ2-3; D gene unclear. V lost 2 bases and J lost 3, with 6 bases in between. This CDR3 contains 13 residues. CDR3 region: CASSLRETDTQYF. Written as DNA, the CDR3 is TGTGCCAGCAGTTTACGAGAGACAGATACGCAGTATTTT.

The genes are TRBV7-2 and TRBJ2-7; D ambiguous. Trimming cost V 0 bases and J 2 bases, with 11 bases left between them. CDR1 is SGHTA, CDR2 FQGNSA, per germline. The CDR3 is 15 residues long. DNA of the CDR3: TGTGCCAGCAGCTTAGCTCGCTTTGCCCCCTACGAGCAGTACTTC. Its translation is CASSLARFAPYEQYF.

The sample holds a few counts of this clonotype. This rearrangement joins TRBV29-1 to TRBJ2-3; 8 bases map to TRBD2. Trimming took 6 bases from V and 1 from J; bases not matched to a gene: 6. The CDR3 has 14 amino acids. CDR1 and CDR2 from the germline V gene are SQVTM and ANQGSEA. CDR3 residues: CSVVAGWGTDTQYF. The CDR3 DNA reads as TGCAGCGTAGTAGCGGGATGGGGCACAGATACGCAGTATTTT.

This clonotype turned up a few times. This chain uses TRBV6-5 with TRBJ2-7, with a weak D call TRBD1 (5 bases). This CDR3 is 16 amino acids long. From germline, CDR1 is MNHEY and CDR2 SVGAGI. The V and J ends lost 1 base and 1 base respectively, with 14 bases between them. CDR3 nucleotide sequence: TGTGCCAGCAGTTACTATCAGGGTCTCGCGTCCTACGAGCAGTACTTC. This codes for CASSYYQGLASYEQYF.

This clonotype is judged medium-sized. The rearrangement links TRBV5-1 to TRBJ2-7; D is unresolved. This CDR3 contains 14 residues. CDR1 is SGHRS, CDR2 YFSETQ, per germline. V was shortened by 4 bases and J by 2 bases, with 13 bases between the two germline ends. CDR3 loop: CASSLGLTTYEQYF. As DNA, the CDR3 is TGCGCCAGCAGCCTAGGCTTAACTACCTACGAGCAGTACTTC. Supplemented by reference TRBV5-1 and TRBJ2-7, the full variable domain reads KAGVTQTPRYLIKTRGQQVTLSCSPISGHRSVSWYQQTPGQGLQFLFEYFSETQRNKGNFPGRFSGRQFSNSRSEMNVSTLELGDSALYLCASSLGLTTYEQYFGPGTRLTVT.

There are many counts of this clonotype. A much larger clone differs from this one at a single base, so this may be a read error. The chain combines TRBV7-3 with TRBJ1-2; D gene unclear. Germline loops: CDR1 SGHTA, CDR2 FQGTGA. The CDR3 is 13 residues long. In nucleotides, the CDR3 is TGTGCCAGCAGCTTCGGCCCTAACTATGGCGACACCTTC. As protein: CASSFGPNYGDTF. The full variable domain, its missing parts supplied by reference TRBV7-3 and TRBJ1-2, is GAGVSQTPSNKVTEKGKYVELRCDPISGHTALYWYRQSLGQGPEFLIYFQGTGAADDSGLPNDRFFAVRPEGSVSTLKIQRTERGDSAVYLCASSFGPNYGDTFGSGTRLTVV.

This clonotype has only a few counts. The chain carries TRBV7-2 and TRBJ2-5; TRBD2 is a possible D gene (5 bases). The V gene's germline CDR1 is SGHTA and CDR2 FQGNSA. The CDR3 consists of 13 residues. V dropped 5 bases and J dropped 7 bases, with 14 bases sitting between them. The CDR3 region is CASSRTGPGTQYF. Written as DNA, the CDR3 is TGTGCCAGCAGCCGGACTGGCCCAGGGACCCAGTACTTC.

In its sample, this clonotype ranks as medium-sized. The chain is built from TRBV19 and TRBJ2-3, with a weak D call TRBD2 (6 bases). This CDR3 has 15 residues. Germline V gene data show CDR1 as LNHDA and CDR2 as SQIVND (reference sequence). Trimming removed 3 bases from V and 0 bases from J, with 10 bases in between. This CDR3 reads CASSIDGRSTDTQYF. CDR3 nucleotides: TGTGCCAGTAGTATTGACGGGAGAAGCACAGATACGCAGTATTTT.

This sequence joins TRBV20-1 and TRBJ2-2, with D maybe TRBD1 (5 bases). Germline CDR1 and CDR2: DFQATT and SNEGSKA (reference sequence). CDR3 size: 12 residues. Trimming shortened V by 3 bases and J by 8 bases, and 10 bases separated the two germline ends. The DNA for the CDR3 is TGCAGTGCTAGGAGTTGGACAGGGGAGCTGTTTTTT. The encoded protein is CSARSWTGELFF.

This clonotype was picked up a small number of times. The rearrangement joins TRBV20-1 to TRBJ2-7; 8 bases align to TRBD1. CDR3 size: 13 residues. V lost 3 bases and J lost 0; bases outside the gene matches: 1. The germline gives CDR1 DFQATT, CDR2 SNEGSKA (reference sequence). For the CDR3, the DNA is TGCAGTGCTAGGGGACAGGTCTCCTACGAGCAGTACTTC. Its protein product is CSARGQVSYEQYF.

Only a few counts were recorded for this clonotype. The V call is TRBV6-5, the J call TRBJ2-1, with a tentative D call TRBD2 (6 bases). Germline CDR1 is MNHEY and CDR2 is SVGAGI. V shed 7 bases and J shed 9 bases, with 16 bases lying between them. The CDR3 is 13 residues long. CDR3 sequence (DNA): TGTGCCAGCATCACAACGGAGGGGAGTGAGCAGTTCTTC. Its translation: CASITTEGSEQFF.

The gene calls are TRBV7-2 and TRBJ2-3; the D gene is possibly TRBD1 (6 bases). Trimming pared 8 bases from V and 1 base from J, leaving 10 bases between. The CDR3 covers 13 residues. Germline-derived CDR1 and CDR2 are SGHTA and FQGNSA. For the CDR3, the DNA is TGTGCCAGCCGGACAGAACGCACAGATACGCAGTATTTT. Protein: CASRTERTDTQYF.

In its sample, this clonotype is medium-sized. The J gene is TRBJ1-1, the V gene TRBV20-1, with unresolved D. Germline-derived CDR1 and CDR2 are DFQATT and SNEGSKA (reference sequence). The CDR3 extends over 12 amino acids. V was cut by 2 bases and J by 1 base, with 5 bases left in between. CDR3 in DNA: TGCAGTGCTAGATTCGGGAACACTGAAGCTTTCTTT. Translation gives CSARFGNTEAFF.

This clonotype was detected many times. The J gene is TRBJ2-1, the V gene TRBV5-1; TRBD2 is a possible D gene (5 bases). The CDR3 has 16 amino acids. Trimming shortened V by 2 bases and J by 4 bases, and 16 bases separated the two germline ends. Germline V lookup: CDR1 SGHRS, CDR2 YFSETQ. The CDR3 protein is CASSFSGRERYNEQFF. For the CDR3, the DNA is TGCGCCAGCAGCTTCAGCGGTAGAGAGAGATACAATGAGCAGTTCTTC. Based on the CDR3 plus reference TRBV5-1 and TRBJ2-1, the full variable domain is KAGVTQTPRYLIKTRGQQVTLSCSPISGHRSVSWYQQTPGQGLQFLFEYFSETQRNKGNFPGRFSGRQFSNSRSEMNVSTLELGDSALYLCASSFSGRERYNEQFFGPGTRLTVL.

The sample holds a few counts of this clonotype. The chain joins TRBV7-2 to TRBJ2-3, with 9 bases identical to TRBD2. The V and J ends lost 5 bases and 0 bases, in that order; junction bases with no gene match: 6. This CDR3 comprises 16 residues. The germline gives CDR1 SGHTA, CDR2 FQGNSA. The CDR3 spells CASSLRTSGSTDTQYF. The CDR3 nucleotides are TGTGCCAGCAGCCTACGAACTAGCGGGAGCACAGATACGCAGTATTTT.

By frequency in the sample, this clonotype is medium-sized. The junction departs from the called germline gene at one end, perhaps through a read error. The genes are TRBV28 and TRBJ2-3, with 7 bases that match TRBD2. Germline CDR1 and CDR2: MDHEN and SYDVKM. There are 15 residues in the CDR3. This CDR3 is CACREGNDFTDTQYF. DNA for the CDR3: TGTGCCTGCAGGGAGGGGAACGACTTTACAGATACGCAGTATTTT.

This clonotype has more than one count but fewer than ten. This rearrangement joins TRBV4-3 to TRBJ2-5; a possible D gene is TRBD1 (7 bases). This CDR3 contains 17 residues. CDR1 is LGHNA, CDR2 YSLEER, per germline. The V and J ends lost 1 base and 4 bases respectively, with 19 bases between them. CDR3 sequence (DNA): TGCGCCAGCAGCCAAGGACTGGGAGGCCAGGGGGTAGAGACCCAGTACTTC. It specifies CASSQGLGGQGVETQYF.

The chain employs TRBV28 and TRBJ2-7; the match to TRBD2 covers 7 bases. The CDR3 contains 14 residues. Germline assignment: CDR1 MDHEN and CDR2 SYDVKM. Trimming took 2 bases from V and 7 from J; bases not matched to a gene: 8. Here the CDR3 reads CASSLAGGSGEQYF. The CDR3 DNA is TGTGCCAGCAGTTTAGCCGGCGGGAGTGGGGAGCAGTACTTC.

By frequency in the sample, this clonotype is medium-sized. The rearrangement links TRBV12-3 or TRBV12-4 to TRBJ2-5; D not certain. This CDR3 region has 12 residues. V shed 7 bases and J shed 5 bases, with 11 bases lying between them. The CDR3 protein is CASTSERETQYF. The CDR3 DNA follows: TGTGCCAGCACCTCAGAGAGGGAGACCCAGTACTTC.

By sample share, this clonotype is medium-sized. The chain couples TRBV12-3 or TRBV12-4 to TRBJ2-3; TRBD2 is a possible D gene (5 bases). The length of the CDR3 is 14 residues. V lost 3 bases to trimming and J lost 2 bases, with 9 bases between them. CDR3 sequence reads: CASSLEAATDTQYF. The CDR3, as DNA: TGTGCCAGCAGTTTGGAAGCGGCCACAGATACGCAGTATTTT.

This clonotype was picked up a small number of times. The V call is TRBV6-5, the J call TRBJ1-1; 7 nucleotides align to TRBD1. The CDR3 runs to 15 residues. Per germline, CDR1 MNHEY and CDR2 SVGAGI. V shed 8 bases and J 0 bases; nucleotides not matched to a gene: 9. The CDR3 DNA sequence: TGTGCCAGCGGCCTACAGGACAGGATGAACACTGAAGCTTTCTTT. Translated: CASGLQDRMNTEAFF.

The chain uses TRBV29-1 and TRBJ2-1; D gene uncertain. CDR3 size: 14 residues. Germline CDR1 SQVTM, CDR2 ANQGSEA. Trimming left V 3 bases short and J 4 bases short, with 13 bases between. CDR3 residues: CSVDGQSVYNEQFF. The CDR3 DNA reads TGCAGCGTTGATGGGCAGTCAGTTTACAATGAGCAGTTCTTC.

The chain employs TRBV20-1 and TRBJ2-3; 7 positions agree with TRBD2. Unmatched junction bases numbered 10, after V lost 0 bases and J lost 4 bases. The CDR3 is 16 residues long. Germline V gene lookup returns CDR1 DFQATT and CDR2 SNEGSKA (reference sequence). CDR3 coding DNA: TGCAGTGCTAGAGAAACAGCGGGGCTGGGGGCAGATACGCAGTATTTT. This encodes CSARETAGLGADTQYF.

The sample holds many counts of this clonotype. The chain links TRBV20-1 to TRBJ2-1, with unresolved D. The V gene lost 3 bases and the J gene lost 7 bases, with 10 bases spanning the gap. This CDR3 region has 12 residues. Germline V gene data show CDR1 as DFQATT and CDR2 as SNEGSKA (reference sequence). The CDR3 reads CSASGYGNEQFF. Here the CDR3 DNA reads TGCAGTGCTAGCGGGTATGGGAATGAGCAGTTCTTC.

By share, this clonotype counts as medium-sized. The chain links TRBV20-1 to TRBJ1-6; D is unclear. This CDR3 has 19 amino acids. The germline CDR1 and CDR2 sequences are DFQATT and SNEGSKA (reference sequence). Deletions cut 3 bases from V and 0 bases from J, with 21 bases between. This CDR3 reads CSARNIHFPTLSYNSPLHF. DNA for the CDR3: TGCAGTGCTAGGAACATACACTTCCCAACCCTCTCCTATAATTCACCCCTCCACTTT.

This clonotype is classed as medium-sized. V usage is TRBV29-1 and J usage is TRBJ2-1, with D tentatively TRBD1 (5 bases). Germline V lookup: CDR1 SQVTM, CDR2 ANQGSEA. The CDR3 covers 12 residues. The V gene lost 3 bases and the J gene lost 8 bases, with 11 bases spanning the gap. CDR3 sequence reads: CSVDPGNDEQFF. In DNA form, the CDR3 reads TGCAGCGTTGACCCAGGGAACGATGAGCAGTTCTTC.

This clonotype occurred many times. This rearrangement joins TRBV29-1 to TRBJ2-1, with D perhaps matching TRBD1 or TRBD2 (5 bases each). The CDR3 runs 14 residues. Germline CDR1 SQVTM, CDR2 ANQGSEA. With 1 base removed from V and 7 bases from J, the gap between germline ends came to 14 bases. The DNA for the CDR3 is TGCAGCGTTGAAGTATCGGGGCTGAAAAATGAGCAGTTCTTC. Its translation is CSVEVSGLKNEQFF.

The chain joins TRBV18 to TRBJ1-4, with D hard to call. Trimming left V 2 bases short and J 0 bases short, with 19 bases between. The CDR3 consists of 19 residues. From germline, CDR1 is KGHSH and CDR2 LQKENI. CDR3 in DNA: TGTGCCAGCTCACCAATATTGGAGGGTATGGGTGCAACTAATGAAAAACTGTTTTTT. Amino acid sequence: CASSPILEGMGATNEKLFF.

The chain recombines TRBV20-1 with TRBJ2-1; D remains unclear. Germline values: CDR1 DFQATT, CDR2 SNEGSKA (reference sequence). V was shortened by 2 bases and J by 6 bases, with 11 bases between the two germline ends. The CDR3 runs to 13 residues. The CDR3 spells CSARSLSGNEQFF. DNA for the CDR3: TGCAGTGCTAGATCCCTTTCAGGCAATGAGCAGTTCTTC.